This T cell receptor (beta chain) is from a study of PD-1 blockade in classical Hodgkin lymphoma. Germline V lookup: CDR1 MGHDK, CDR2 SYGVNS. V lost 4 bases to trimming and J lost 3 bases, with 15 bases between them. The CDR3 spans 15 residues. This clone came up a few times. Its antigen is not identified. Study findings and constraints: As was reported, newly diagnosed patients showed lower baseline TCR diversity than healthy donors did. There was a significant rise in CD4+ TCR diversity by C4D1, with no such rise for CD8+. Similar baseline diversity was found in complete responders and newly diagnosed patients.

Exposure to brentuximab vedotin varied, and each patient had relapsed following autologous stem cell transplantation. Assay: immunoSEQ multiplex PCR; the TCRdb copy retains only in-frame clones and omits some. The table has 40,000 or so clones, 86% seen once; the top ten hold approximately 5.7%. The sequence was collected from a human donor with classical Hodgkin lymphoma. The chain combines TRBV25-1 with TRBJ1-2, with D perhaps TRBD1 (6 bases). This material consisted of peripheral blood mononuclear cells (PBMCs), taken before the second cycle of nivolumab. CDR3 nucleotide sequence: TGTGCCAGCAGTGGGGACAACCGGGGCGACTATGGCTACACCTTC. This sequence encodes CASSGDNRGDYGYTF.